These 20 T cell receptor beta chains came from one sample sequenced in a study of blood T cell repertoires in COVID-19. The method was immunoSEQ multiplex PCR; TCRdb's version includes in-frame clones alone and lacks a portion of them. This table holds roughly 80,000 clones, around 76% found once. The material sequenced was peripheral blood. The receptor set was obtained from a human donor in a cohort sampled during active COVID-19.

The CDR3 DNA reads TGCGCCAGCAGCTTGCCAGGGGGCCCGCCCTACAATGAGCAGTTCTTC. The encoded protein is CASSLPGGPPYNEQFF. This chain connects TRBV5-1 to TRBJ2-1; 8 nucleotides agree with TRBD1. The CDR3 covers 16 residues. With 1 base clipped from V and 2 bases from J, the junction kept 5 bases outside the gene matches. CDR1 and CDR2 from the germline V gene are SGHRS and YFSETQ.

This clone was recorded once. The CDR3 sequence: CASRGLAGGGEQYV. For the CDR3, the DNA is TGCGCCAGCAGAGGGCTAGCGGGAGGGGGCGAGCAGTACGTC. This chain connects TRBV10-2 to TRBJ2-7; TRBD2 matches 12 bases. V was clipped by 6 bases and J by 6 bases; unmatched bases: 6. CDR3 length: 14 residues. Germline V gives CDR1 WSHSY, CDR2 SAAADI.

The table lists this clone with a few counts. The chain uses TRBV6-5 and TRBJ2-3; TRBD1 matches 9 bases. J lost 6 bases, V lost 7 bases, and 11 bases had no gene match. The CDR3 is 15 residues long. Per germline, CDR1 MNHEY and CDR2 SVGAGI. The CDR3 region is CASMDRGREWDTQYF. The DNA of the CDR3 is TGTGCCAGCATGGACAGGGGTAGGGAGTGGGATACGCAGTATTTT.

This clone appeared once. This sequence joins TRBV9 and TRBJ2-7, with D possibly matching TRBD1 (5 bases). The CDR3 runs to 14 residues. Germline V lookup: CDR1 SGDLS, CDR2 YYNGEE. Trimming shortened V by 0 bases and J by 4 bases, and 11 bases separated the two germline ends. The CDR3 coding sequence is TGTGCCAGCAGCGTAGGGGCAGGGCCTTACGAGCAGTACTTC. It is translated as CASSVGAGPYEQYF.

The rearrangement joins TRBV3-1 (or the pseudogene TRBV3-2) to TRBJ2-2, with TRBD1 as a possible D gene (6 bases). The CDR3 is made up of 14 amino acids. The V end was cut by 8 bases, the J end by 7 bases, with 17 bases between. Germline-derived CDR1 and CDR2 are LGHDT and YNNKEL (reference sequence). CDR3 amino acids: CASSPLQGSGELFF. The CDR3 coding sequence is TGTGCCAGCTCCCCCCTACAGGGTAGCGGGGAGCTGTTTTTT.

The V call is TRBV19, the J call TRBJ1-5, with D possibly being TRBD1 (5 bases). Per germline, CDR1 LNHDA and CDR2 SQIVND (reference sequence). Trimming cost V 8 bases and J 4 bases, with 15 bases left between them. This CDR3 is built from 14 residues. CDR3 sequence (DNA): TGTGCCAGTGGCGGGGGGGTCAAAAATCAGCCCCAGCATTTT. Translated: CASGGGVKNQPQHF.

The rearrangement links TRBV7-3 to TRBJ1-2; TRBD1 is a possible D gene (6 bases). The CDR3 has 16 residues. Trimming removed 5 bases from V and 6 bases from J, with 22 bases in between. CDR1 and CDR2 from the germline V gene are SGHTA and FQGTGA. The CDR3 is CASSTSGGAEVDGYTF. The CDR3, as DNA: TGTGCCAGCAGCACCAGCGGGGGGGCAGAGGTCGATGGCTACACCTTC.

Details on this clone: The same CDR3 also results from other DNA sequences found in this sample. The genes are TRBV7-9 and TRBJ2-4; D gene unclear. The CDR3 runs 13 residues. Germline lookup yields CDR1 SEHNR and CDR2 FQNEAQ (reference sequence). Trimming took off 5 bases at V and 0 bases at J, with 5 bases between the two ends. This CDR3 reads CASSPLAKNIQYF. CDR3 nucleotide sequence: TGTGCCAGCAGCCCATTAGCCAAAAACATTCAGTACTTC. Together with reference TRBV7-9 and TRBJ2-4, the CDR3 gives the full variable domain: DTGVSQNPRHKITKRGQNVTFRCDPISEHNRLYWYRQTLGQGPEFLTYFQNEAQLEKSRLLSDRFSAERPKGSFSTLEIQRTEQGDSAMYLCASSPLAKNIQYFGAGTRLSVL.

J is TRBJ2-6 and V is TRBV5-1; D might be TRBD1 (5 bases). CDR1 is SGHRS and CDR2 is YFSETQ in the germline V gene. CDR3 length equals 16 residues. Deletions cut 5 bases from V and 0 bases from J, with 12 bases between. In DNA, the CDR3 is TGCGCCAGCAGTATGACAGTTTCCTCTGGGGCCAACGTCCTGACTTTC. Encoded protein: CASSMTVSSGANVLTF.

The chain uses TRBV9 and TRBJ2-2, with TRBD2 identical over 7 bases. Germline trimming cut 5 bases from V and 6 bases from J; bases unmatched to any gene: 4. The CDR3 covers 13 residues. Germline CDR1 and CDR2: SGDLS and YYNGEE. Here the CDR3 reads CASSYAGAGELFF. The CDR3 DNA follows: TGTGCCAGCAGTTACGCGGGGGCCGGGGAGCTGTTTTTT. The full variable domain, completed using reference TRBV9 and TRBJ2-2, is DSGVTQTPKHLITATGQRVTLRCSPRSGDLSVYWYQQSLDQGLQFLIQYYNGEERAKGNILERFSAQQFPDLHSELNLSSLELGDSALYFCASSYAGAGELFFGEGSRLTVL.

The chain couples TRBV6-5 to TRBJ2-3, with D tentatively TRBD1 (5 bases). Per germline, CDR1 MNHEY and CDR2 SVGAGI. The V end lost 6 bases, the J end lost 6 bases, and 16 bases lay between the germline ends. The CDR3 consists of 14 residues. Written as DNA, the CDR3 is TGTGCCAGCAGGAAGGACCTCCCAGGGGATACGCAGTATTTT. Its translation: CASRKDLPGDTQYF.

This clone was picked up a small number of times. The chain joins TRBV11-3 to TRBJ2-2; D not certain. CDR3 length: 14 residues. CDR1 is SGHNT and CDR2 is YENEEA in the germline V gene. Trimming removed 4 bases at V and 7 bases at J, with 13 bases between. CDR3 nucleotide sequence: TGTGCCAGCAGCTCAAACAGTTATAACGGGGAGCTGTTTTTT. Translation: CASSSNSYNGELFF.

The rearrangement joins TRBV7-2 to TRBJ1-1; D not resolved. V gave up 5 bases and J gave up 1 base, with 8 bases separating them. CDR1 is SGHTA, CDR2 FQGNSA, per germline. The CDR3 consists of 13 residues. The DNA for the CDR3 is TGTGCCAGCAGCATACAGACGAACACTGAAGCTTTCTTT. Protein: CASSIQTNTEAFF.

This chain joins TRBV7-9 and TRBJ2-1, with D maybe TRBD1 (5 bases). V was trimmed by 1 base and J by 8 bases, leaving 9 bases between them. In germline, CDR1 is SEHNR, CDR2 FQNEAQ (reference sequence). This CDR3 contains 13 residues. The CDR3 sequence: CASSLGTSHEQFF. CDR3 nucleotide sequence: TGTGCCAGCAGCTTAGGGACATCCCATGAGCAGTTCTTC.

The sample holds a few counts of this clone. V is TRBV4-2 and J is TRBJ2-7, with a possible D match to TRBD2 (6 bases). Germline loops: CDR1 LGHNA, CDR2 YNFKEQ. V was shortened by 0 bases and J by 5 bases, with 20 bases between the two germline ends. This CDR3 spans 17 amino acids. The CDR3: CASSQDWGVADSNEQYF. As DNA, the CDR3 is TGTGCCAGCAGCCAAGATTGGGGAGTAGCGGATTCCAACGAGCAGTACTTC.

A single count supports this clone. The CDR3 region has the DNA TGTGCCAGTGGACTGTCTAGCTCCTATAATTCACCCCTCCACTTT. Protein sequence: CASGLSSSYNSPLHF. This rearrangement joins TRBV19 to TRBJ1-6; no firm D call. There are 15 residues in the CDR3. The germline V gene encodes CDR1 LNHDA and CDR2 SQIVND (reference sequence). Between the trimmed V and J ends, which lost 8 bases and 0 bases, there was a span of 11 bases.

This chain uses TRBV14 with TRBJ1-1, with D possibly being TRBD1 (6 bases). The CDR3 is 13 residues long. Germline V CDR1 and CDR2: SGHDN, FVKESK. V lost 4 bases, J lost 1 base, and 7 bases lay in between. CDR3 in DNA: TGTGCCAGCAGCCGACAGGAGAACACTGAAGCTTTCTTT. It codes for CASSRQENTEAFF.

V usage is TRBV2 and J usage is TRBJ2-1; D may be TRBD2 (6 bases). The CDR3 is 17 amino acids. V lost 1 base and J 2 bases, leaving 15 bases between the germline ends. The germline CDR1 and CDR2 sequences are SNHLY and FYNNEI. The CDR3 sequence: CASSEDEAGRPYNEQFF. CDR3 bases: TGTGCCAGCAGTGAAGATGAGGCGGGGCGGCCCTACAATGAGCAGTTCTTC.

V and J are TRBV7-9 and TRBJ2-2; a possible D gene is TRBD2 (6 bases). CDR1 and CDR2 from the germline V gene are SEHNR and FQNEAQ (reference sequence). Between the trimmed V and J ends, which lost 4 bases and 7 bases, there was a span of 10 bases. CDR3 length: 13 amino acids. CDR3 nucleotide sequence: TGTGCCAGCAGCTGGGGGACTGTCGGGGAGCTGTTTTTT. Translating gives CASSWGTVGELFF.

This clone was recorded at least ten times. The rearrangement uses TRBV5-4 and TRBJ2-1; 15 positions match TRBD2. This CDR3 is built from 17 residues. V gave up 4 bases and J gave up 5 bases; unmatched junction bases: 7. Per the germline V gene, CDR1 is SGHNT and CDR2 is YYREEE (reference sequence). The CDR3 spells CASSQRTSGRVHNEQFF. The CDR3, as DNA: TGTGCCAGCAGCCAGCGGACTAGCGGGAGGGTCCACAATGAGCAGTTCTTC. Complete variable domain (other parts from reference TRBV5-4 and TRBJ2-1): ETGVTQSPTHLIKTRGQQVTLRCSSQSGHNTVSWYQQALGQGPQFIFQYYREEENGRGNFPPRFSGLQFPNYSSELNVNALELDDSALYLCASSQRTSGRVHNEQFFGPGTRLTVL.